This passage covers 26 T cell receptor beta chains from one sample sequenced in a study of a mutant IDH1 vaccine in newly diagnosed glioma. Clones were read by immunoSEQ multiplex PCR, and TCRdb kept only the in-frame ones, dropping some. This repertoire shows fewer than 45,000 clones, approximately 81% found once; its top ten account for 4.7%. Time point reported: week 35, safety follow-up. In the vaccine, a single dose held 300 ug of the mutant IDH1 20-mer peptide, along with topical imiquimod. Antigens of these TCRs are unknown. This specimen was PBMCs, taken from a glioma patient whose treatment included an IDH1 peptide vaccine. All receptors come from a woman aged 40 to 55 with glioma. Some clones in this sample may be carry-over from other donors' samples.

This clone was seen only a few times. The chain is built from TRBV15 and TRBJ1-1; D not resolved. Trimming removed 2 bases at V and 1 base at J, with 5 bases between. The CDR3 length is 13 residues. Germline lookup yields CDR1 LNHNV and CDR2 YYDKDF (reference sequence). CDR3 coding DNA: TGTGCCACCAGCAGACGCTCGAACACTGAAGCTTTCTTT. Residues: CATSRRSNTEAFF.

This clone occurred a few times. The V call is TRBV6-5, the J call TRBJ1-1; D is perhaps TRBD1 (6 bases). The CDR3 sequence is 13 residues long. The germline gives CDR1 MNHEY, CDR2 SVGAGI. V lost 6 bases, J lost 5 bases, and 13 bases lay in between. CDR3: CASRIRGSTEAFF. CDR3 DNA: TGTGCCAGCAGGATCAGGGGTTCTACTGAAGCTTTCTTT.

J is TRBJ2-5 and V is TRBV29-1; 9 bases agree with TRBD1. The CDR3 spans 15 residues. V gave up 8 bases and J gave up 4 bases; unmatched junction bases: 14. The V gene's germline CDR1 is SQVTM and CDR2 ANQGSEA. The CDR3 spells CSTLSTGQGPETQYF. Written as DNA, the CDR3 is TGCAGCACCCTTTCGACGGGACAGGGCCCAGAGACCCAGTACTTC.

The chain combines TRBV6-5 with TRBJ2-7; 9 bases map to TRBD1. Losses at the gene ends were 4 bases for V and 1 base for J; bases not matched to a gene: 5. Looked up from germline, CDR1 is MNHEY and CDR2 is SVGAGI. The CDR3 is 15 residues long. The CDR3 loop reads CASSFSGTGSYEQYF. Written as DNA, the CDR3 is TGTGCCAGCAGTTTTTCCGGGACAGGGTCCTACGAGCAGTACTTC.

The chain links TRBV2 to TRBJ2-7; no clear D gene. V lost 7 bases to trimming and J lost 4 bases, with 8 bases between them. CDR3 length equals 11 residues. In germline, CDR1 is SNHLY, CDR2 FYNNEI. This CDR3 is CASMKGYEQYF. DNA for the CDR3: TGTGCCAGCATGAAAGGTTACGAGCAGTACTTC.

The chain carries TRBV6-1 and TRBJ1-5, with 9 bases matching TRBD1. Germline assignment: CDR1 MNHNS and CDR2 SASEGT. The V and J ends lost 4 bases and 5 bases, in that order; junction bases with no gene match: 6. This CDR3 region has 15 residues. The CDR3 region is CASSAPTGGDQPQHF. The CDR3 DNA reads TGTGCCAGCAGTGCCCCGACAGGGGGAGATCAGCCCCAGCATTTT.

The V call is TRBV9, the J call TRBJ2-5; 12 positions match TRBD2. The CDR3 length is 18 residues. Germline CDR1 is SGDLS and CDR2 is YYNGEE. The junction had 16 bases not matched to a gene; V was cut back by 8 bases and J by 2 bases. The CDR3 nucleotides read TGTGCCAGTTCCCAGCCCCTAGCGGGGGGGCCGAGTCAAGAGACCCAGTACTTC. Translated, it gives CASSQPLAGGPSQETQYF.

The chain carries TRBV7-9 and TRBJ2-7; maybe TRBD1 (5 bases). Germline V CDR1 and CDR2: SEHNR, FQNEAQ (reference sequence). The CDR3 has 16 amino acids. V was pared by 1 base and J by 6 bases, with 19 bases between. CDR3 residues: CASSLGPSTGPSEQYF. The CDR3 DNA sequence: TGTGCCAGCAGCTTAGGACCCTCTACAGGCCCCTCCGAGCAGTACTTC.

The chain is built from TRBV6-1 and TRBJ1-6; 7 bases line up with TRBD1. This CDR3 has 14 residues. The germline gives CDR1 MNHNS, CDR2 SASEGT. Trimming cost V 6 bases and J 10 bases; bases outside gene matches: 9. CDR3 in DNA: TGTGCCAGCAGCTACAGGGGCCAGGAATCACCCCTCCACTTT. Translated: CASSYRGQESPLHF.

This chain connects TRBV19 to TRBJ1-2, with unresolved D. This CDR3 comprises 13 residues. From germline, CDR1 is LNHDA and CDR2 SQIVND (reference sequence). V lost 2 bases and J lost 5, with 9 bases in between. The CDR3 region has the DNA TGTGCCAGTAGTATAATCAGCCATTATGGCTACACCTTC. Its protein is CASSIISHYGYTF.

The rearrangement uses TRBV18 and TRBJ2-3, with 7 positions matching TRBD1. The CDR3 extends over 15 amino acids. Germline CDR1 and CDR2: KGHSH and LQKENI. The V gene end was trimmed by 3 bases and the J gene end by 2 bases; junction bases not matched to a gene: 5. The CDR3 here is CASSPTDRHTDTQYF. CDR3 nucleotide sequence: TGTGCCAGCTCACCGACGGACAGGCACACAGATACGCAGTATTTT.

V and J are TRBV29-1 and TRBJ2-1; 9 nucleotides align to TRBD2. Trimming cost V 4 bases and J 3 bases; bases outside gene matches: 1. The CDR3 contains 13 residues. Germline V gene data show CDR1 as SQVTM and CDR2 as ANQGSEA. The CDR3 nucleotides are TGCAGCGTTGGAGCGGGAGGCTACAATGAGCAGTTCTTC. This codes for CSVGAGGYNEQFF.

The V call is TRBV7-9, the J call TRBJ1-2; 7 bases map to TRBD1. V lost 3 bases and J lost 0; bases outside the gene matches: 4. The CDR3 consists of 15 residues. Germline CDR1 reads SEHNR; CDR2 reads FQNEAQ (reference sequence). CDR3: CASSFQGVPNYGYTF. The CDR3, as DNA: TGTGCCAGCAGCTTCCAGGGGGTGCCTAACTATGGCTACACCTTC.

V is TRBV7-9 and J is TRBJ2-1; 13 bases match TRBD2. V was pared by 5 bases and J by 5 bases, with 6 bases of the junction left unmatched. The CDR3 contains 16 residues. Per the germline V gene, CDR1 is SEHNR and CDR2 is FQNEAQ (reference sequence). The CDR3 region is CASSQPTSGGDNEQFF. CDR3 in DNA: TGTGCCAGCAGCCAACCCACTAGCGGGGGGGACAATGAGCAGTTCTTC.

A word on this clone: Other DNA sequences in the same sample also yield this CDR3. The chain carries TRBV20-1 and TRBJ1-1; D is ambiguous. This CDR3 contains 10 residues. The V end was cut by 6 bases, the J end by 3 bases, with 5 bases between. CDR1 DFQATT and CDR2 SNEGSKA come from the germline V gene (reference sequence). DNA for the CDR3: TGCAGTGCACCATACACTGAAGCTTTCTTT. Residues: CSAPYTEAFF.

This rearrangement joins TRBV5-1 to TRBJ2-3; 8 bases fit TRBD1. The germline V gene has CDR1 SGHRS and CDR2 YFSETQ. V lost 5 bases, J lost 2 bases, and 10 bases stayed unmatched. The CDR3 has 16 residues. The CDR3 protein is CASRKDGTGSTDTQYF. The CDR3 DNA sequence: TGCGCCAGCAGAAAGGACGGGACAGGTTCCACAGATACGCAGTATTTT.

The genes are TRBV5-1 and TRBJ1-3; D perhaps matches TRBD1 (5 bases). Trimming cost V 4 bases and J 1 base, with 12 bases left between them. Germline V gene lookup returns CDR1 SGHRS and CDR2 YFSETQ. The CDR3 spans 15 residues. CDR3 coding DNA: TGCGCCAGCAGCCCGGGAGGGACGTCTGGAAACACCATATATTTT. Its translation: CASSPGGTSGNTIYF.

This clone showed up just once. This rearrangement joins TRBV27 to TRBJ2-7, with unresolved D. CDR1 MNHEY and CDR2 SMNVEV come from the germline V gene (reference sequence). V was pared by 8 bases and J by 4 bases, with 18 bases between. This CDR3 is 14 amino acids long. The CDR3 loop is CASATLGSPYEQYF. The DNA of the CDR3 is TGTGCCAGCGCCACCCTGGGCAGCCCTTACGAGCAGTACTTC.

The chain links TRBV5-4 to TRBJ1-1; D remains ambiguous. Germline CDR1 SGHNT, CDR2 YYREEE (reference sequence). CDR3 length: 15 amino acids. The V gene lost 3 bases and the J gene lost 0 bases, with 12 bases spanning the gap. CDR3 loop: CASSSSTTLNTEAFF. The CDR3 coding sequence is TGTGCCAGCAGCTCCTCCACTACTTTGAACACTGAAGCTTTCTTT.

The chain combines TRBV11-2 with TRBJ2-2, with D uncertain. This CDR3 region has 14 residues. Trimming left V 4 bases short and J 1 base short, with 7 bases between. Germline loops: CDR1 SGHAT, CDR2 FQNNGV. The CDR3 loop reads CASSSSGNTGELFF. CDR3 nucleotides: TGTGCCAGCAGCTCCTCAGGGAACACCGGGGAGCTGTTTTTT.

The chain uses TRBV19 and TRBJ1-2, with D perhaps TRBD1 (5 bases). The V end lost 7 bases, the J end lost 6 bases, and 21 bases lay between the germline ends. There are 15 residues in the CDR3. CDR1 and CDR2 (germline): LNHDA, SQIVND (reference sequence). CDR3 amino acids: CASKTEGQGINGYTF. In DNA, the CDR3 is TGTGCCAGTAAAACAGAAGGCCAGGGCATTAATGGCTACACCTTC.

The rearrangement uses TRBV5-6 and TRBJ2-7; 13 bases align to TRBD2. J lost 6 bases, V lost 7 bases, and 7 bases had no gene match. Germline CDR1 reads SGHDT; CDR2 reads YYEEEE. This CDR3 comprises 14 residues. CDR3 sequence: CASHGTSGIGEQYF. The CDR3 bases are TGTGCCAGCCACGGGACTAGCGGGATTGGCGAGCAGTACTTC. The full variable domain, with the rest looked up from reference TRBV5-6 and TRBJ2-7, is DAGVTQSPTHLIKTRGQQVTLRCSPKSGHDTVSWYQQALGQGPQFIFQYYEEEERQRGNFPDRFSGHQFPNYSSELNVNALLLGDSALYLCASHGTSGIGEQYFGPGTRLTVT.

The chain employs TRBV29-1 and TRBJ2-5; D call uncertain. The CDR3 loop spans 14 amino acids. V dropped 5 bases and J dropped 2 bases, with 15 bases sitting between them. Germline lookup yields CDR1 SQVTM and CDR2 ANQGSEA. The CDR3 protein is CSVRAPYRQETQYF. The CDR3 DNA reads as TGCAGCGTTAGGGCCCCCTATCGGCAAGAGACCCAGTACTTC.

V usage is TRBV19 and J usage is TRBJ1-5, with D possibly TRBD1 on 5 matching bases. Germline V gene sequence: CDR1 LNHDA, CDR2 SQIVND (reference sequence). CDR3 length: 17 residues. V was shortened by 6 bases and J by 0 bases, with 18 bases between the two germline ends. The CDR3 DNA sequence: TGTGCCAGTAGGGACGGACACCGCCGTTATAGCAATCAGCCCCAGCATTTT. Translation: CASRDGHRRYSNQPQHF. The full variable domain, in which reference TRBV19 and TRBJ1-5 provide the parts outside the CDR3, is DGGITQSPKYLFRKEGQNVTLSCEQNLNHDAMYWYRQDPGQGLRLIYYSQIVNDFQKGDIAEGYSVSREKKESFPLTVTSAQKNPTAFYLCASRDGHRRYSNQPQHFGDGTRLSIL.

The chain recombines TRBV27 with TRBJ2-5, with D hard to call. The V gene lost 8 bases and the J gene lost 1 base, with 14 bases spanning the gap. Per germline, CDR1 MNHEY and CDR2 SMNVEV (reference sequence). The CDR3 totals 14 residues. The CDR3 spells CASGNLKGQETQYF. CDR3 DNA sequence: TGTGCCAGCGGAAACCTAAAAGGCCAAGAGACCCAGTACTTC.

DNA of the CDR3: TGCGCCAGCAGCCCCCGGACAGGGTTGGATGAGCAGTTCTTC. Translating it yields CASSPRTGLDEQFF. The rearrangement uses TRBV5-1 and TRBJ2-1; 8 bases line up with TRBD1. This CDR3 has 14 residues. Germline V lookup: CDR1 SGHRS, CDR2 YFSETQ. The trim removed 4 bases at V and 8 bases at J, leaving 8 bases unmatched.